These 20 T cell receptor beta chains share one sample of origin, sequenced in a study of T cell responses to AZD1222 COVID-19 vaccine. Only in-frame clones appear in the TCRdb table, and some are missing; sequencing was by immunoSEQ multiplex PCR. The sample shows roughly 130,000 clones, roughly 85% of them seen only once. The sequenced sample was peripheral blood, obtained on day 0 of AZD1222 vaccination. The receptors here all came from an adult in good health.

As DNA, the CDR3 is TGTGCCAGCAGCTTAGTTCAAGAGACCCAGTACTTC. Amino acids: CASSLVQETQYF. The gene calls are TRBV7-2 and TRBJ2-5, with D uncertain. CDR3 size: 12 residues. The V gene's germline CDR1 is SGHTA and CDR2 FQGNSA. V lost 1 base and J 2 bases, leaving 2 bases between the germline ends.

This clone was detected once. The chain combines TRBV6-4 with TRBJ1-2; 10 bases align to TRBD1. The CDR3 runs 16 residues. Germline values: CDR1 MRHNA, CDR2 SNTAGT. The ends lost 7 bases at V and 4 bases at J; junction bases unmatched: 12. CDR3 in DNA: TGTGCCAGCAAAAGACAGGGGGCCAGGGAAGGCTATGGCTACACCTTC. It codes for CASKRQGAREGYGYTF.

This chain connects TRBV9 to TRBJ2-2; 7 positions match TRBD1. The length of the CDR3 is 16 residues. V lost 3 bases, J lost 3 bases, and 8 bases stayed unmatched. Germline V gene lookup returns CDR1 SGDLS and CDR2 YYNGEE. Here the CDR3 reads CASSALDRVHTGELFF. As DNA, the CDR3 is TGTGCCAGCAGCGCCCTCGACAGGGTTCACACCGGGGAGCTGTTTTTT. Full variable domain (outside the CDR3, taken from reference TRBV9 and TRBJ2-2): DSGVTQTPKHLITATGQRVTLRCSPRSGDLSVYWYQQSLDQGLQFLIQYYNGEERAKGNILERFSAQQFPDLHSELNLSSLELGDSALYFCASSALDRVHTGELFFGEGSRLTVL.

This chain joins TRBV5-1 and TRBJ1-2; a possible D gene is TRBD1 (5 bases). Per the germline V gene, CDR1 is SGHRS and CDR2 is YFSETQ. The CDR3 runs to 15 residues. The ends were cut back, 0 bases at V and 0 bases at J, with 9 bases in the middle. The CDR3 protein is CASSLGQLTNYGYTF. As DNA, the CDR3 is TGCGCCAGCAGCTTGGGACAGCTGACTAACTATGGCTACACCTTC.

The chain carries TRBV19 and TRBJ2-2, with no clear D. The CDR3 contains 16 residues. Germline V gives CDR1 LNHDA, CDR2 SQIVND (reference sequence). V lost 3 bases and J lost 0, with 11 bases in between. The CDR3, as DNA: TGTGCCAGTAGTATGCTAGGTCGCGCGAACACCGGGGAGCTGTTTTTT. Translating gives CASSMLGRANTGELFF. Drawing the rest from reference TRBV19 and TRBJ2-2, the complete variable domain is DGGITQSPKYLFRKEGQNVTLSCEQNLNHDAMYWYRQDPGQGLRLIYYSQIVNDFQKGDIAEGYSVSREKKESFPLTVTSAQKNPTAFYLCASSMLGRANTGELFFGEGSRLTVL.

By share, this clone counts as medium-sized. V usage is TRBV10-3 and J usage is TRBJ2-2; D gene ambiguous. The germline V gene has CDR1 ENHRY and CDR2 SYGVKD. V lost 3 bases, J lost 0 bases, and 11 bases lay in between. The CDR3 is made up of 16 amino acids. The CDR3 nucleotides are TGTGCCATCAGTGAAACGAGCGATGCGAACACCGGGGAGCTGTTTTTT. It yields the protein CAISETSDANTGELFF.

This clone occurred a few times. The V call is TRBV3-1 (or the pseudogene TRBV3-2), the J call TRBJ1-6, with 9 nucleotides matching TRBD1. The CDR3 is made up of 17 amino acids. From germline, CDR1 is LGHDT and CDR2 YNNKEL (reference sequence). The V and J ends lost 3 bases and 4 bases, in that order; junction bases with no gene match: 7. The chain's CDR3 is CASSQLTGGEYNSPLHF. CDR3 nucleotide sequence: TGTGCCAGCAGCCAGCTAACAGGGGGCGAATATAATTCACCCCTCCACTTT.

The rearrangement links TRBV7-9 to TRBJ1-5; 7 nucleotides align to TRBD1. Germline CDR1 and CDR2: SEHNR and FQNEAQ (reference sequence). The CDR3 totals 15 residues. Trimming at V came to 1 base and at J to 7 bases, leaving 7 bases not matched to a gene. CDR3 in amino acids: CASSLGTGVRQPQHF. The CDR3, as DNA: TGTGCCAGCAGCTTAGGAACAGGGGTAAGGCAGCCCCAGCATTTT. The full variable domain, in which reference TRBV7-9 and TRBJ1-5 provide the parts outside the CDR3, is DTGVSQNPRHKITKRGQNVTFRCDPISEHNRLYWYRQTLGQGPEFLTYFQNEAQLEKSRLLSDRFSAERPKGSFSTLEIQRTEQGDSAMYLCASSLGTGVRQPQHFGDGTRLSIL.

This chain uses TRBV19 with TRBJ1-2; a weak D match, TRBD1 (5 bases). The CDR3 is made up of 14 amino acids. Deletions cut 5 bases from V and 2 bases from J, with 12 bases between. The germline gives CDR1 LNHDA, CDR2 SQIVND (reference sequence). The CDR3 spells CASSPRDGNYGYTF. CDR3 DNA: TGTGCCAGTAGTCCGCGGGACGGCAACTATGGCTACACCTTC.

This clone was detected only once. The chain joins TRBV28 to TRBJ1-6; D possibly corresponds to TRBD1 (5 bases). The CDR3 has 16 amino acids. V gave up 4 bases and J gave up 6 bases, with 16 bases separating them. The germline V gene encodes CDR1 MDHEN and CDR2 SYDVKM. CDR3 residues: CASSSGPGRGNSPLHF. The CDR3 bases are TGTGCCAGCAGTTCAGGACCGGGACGGGGTAATTCACCCCTCCACTTT.

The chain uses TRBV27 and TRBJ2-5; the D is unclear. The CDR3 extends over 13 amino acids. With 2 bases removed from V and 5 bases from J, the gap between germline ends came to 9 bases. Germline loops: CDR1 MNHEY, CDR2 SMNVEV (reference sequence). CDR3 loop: CASSLRARETQYF. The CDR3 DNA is TGTGCCAGCAGTTTACGGGCGAGGGAGACCCAGTACTTC.

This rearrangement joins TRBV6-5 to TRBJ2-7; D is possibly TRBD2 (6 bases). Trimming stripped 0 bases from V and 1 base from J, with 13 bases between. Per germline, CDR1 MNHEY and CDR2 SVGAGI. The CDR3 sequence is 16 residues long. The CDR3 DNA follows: TGTGCCAGCAGTTACTCGGGGACTGGCGGATCCTACGAGCAGTACTTC. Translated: CASSYSGTGGSYEQYF.

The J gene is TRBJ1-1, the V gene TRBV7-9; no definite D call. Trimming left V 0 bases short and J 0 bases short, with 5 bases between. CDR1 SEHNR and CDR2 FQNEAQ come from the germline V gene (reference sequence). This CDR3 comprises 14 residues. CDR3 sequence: CASSLAKMNTEAFF. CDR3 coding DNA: TGTGCCAGCAGCTTAGCGAAAATGAACACTGAAGCTTTCTTT.

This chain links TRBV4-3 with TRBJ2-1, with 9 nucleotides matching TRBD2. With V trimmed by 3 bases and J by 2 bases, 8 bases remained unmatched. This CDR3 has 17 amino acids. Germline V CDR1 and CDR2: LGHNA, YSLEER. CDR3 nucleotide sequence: TGCGCCAGCAGCCAGTTTGTTGCGGGAGGGACCTACAATGAGCAGTTCTTC. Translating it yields CASSQFVAGGTYNEQFF.

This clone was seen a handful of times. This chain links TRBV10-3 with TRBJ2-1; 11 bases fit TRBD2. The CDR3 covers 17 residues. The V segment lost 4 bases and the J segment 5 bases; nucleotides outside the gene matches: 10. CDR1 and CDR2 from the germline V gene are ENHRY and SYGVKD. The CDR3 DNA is TGTGCCATCAGTGCCCTCATACCGGGACTAGCGGACAATGAGCAGTTCTTC. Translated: CAISALIPGLADNEQFF.

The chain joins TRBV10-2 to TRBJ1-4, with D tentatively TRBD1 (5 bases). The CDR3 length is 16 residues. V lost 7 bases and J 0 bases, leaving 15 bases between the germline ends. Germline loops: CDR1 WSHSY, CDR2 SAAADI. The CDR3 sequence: CASIAGKFATNEKLFF. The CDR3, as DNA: TGCGCCAGCATAGCAGGGAAGTTTGCAACTAATGAAAAACTGTTTTTT.

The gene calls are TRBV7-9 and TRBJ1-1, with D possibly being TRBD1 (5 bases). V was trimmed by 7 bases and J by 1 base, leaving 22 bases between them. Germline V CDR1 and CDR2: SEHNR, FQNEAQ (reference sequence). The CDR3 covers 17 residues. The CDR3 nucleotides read TGTGCCAGCACCGGAATAGTCGTCGGGGCCCGGAACACTGAAGCTTTCTTT. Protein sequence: CASTGIVVGARNTEAFF.

The CDR3 region has the DNA TGTGCCAGCAGCTTAGGAGAGATCCCGAACTATGGCTACACCTTC. This sequence encodes CASSLGEIPNYGYTF. This chain uses TRBV7-9 with TRBJ1-2; D gene ambiguous. Trimming removed 1 base from V and 2 bases from J, with 11 bases in between. In germline, CDR1 is SEHNR, CDR2 FQNEAQ (reference sequence). The CDR3 has 15 amino acids.

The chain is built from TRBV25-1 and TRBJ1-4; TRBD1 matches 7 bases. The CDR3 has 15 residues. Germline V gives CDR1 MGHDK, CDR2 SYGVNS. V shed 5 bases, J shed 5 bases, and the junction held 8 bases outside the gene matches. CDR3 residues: CASSPPGQRNEKLFF. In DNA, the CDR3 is TGTGCCAGCAGTCCCCCGGGACAGAGAAATGAAAAACTGTTTTTT.

CDR3 coding DNA: TGTGCCAGCAGCTTTCTCTATATGGGATCGGCTGAAGCTTTCTTT. The encoded protein is CASSFLYMGSAEAFF. The rearrangement uses TRBV5-4 and TRBJ1-1, with D unresolved. V was shortened by 2 bases and J by 6 bases, with 17 bases between the two germline ends. This CDR3 has 15 residues. Germline-derived CDR1 and CDR2 are SGHNT and YYREEE (reference sequence). The full variable domain, in which reference TRBV5-4 and TRBJ1-1 provide the parts outside the CDR3, is ETGVTQSPTHLIKTRGQQVTLRCSSQSGHNTVSWYQQALGQGPQFIFQYYREEENGRGNFPPRFSGLQFPNYSSELNVNALELDDSALYLCASSFLYMGSAEAFFGQGTRLTVV.